The 18 T cell receptor beta chains below come from one sample, sequenced in a study of T-cell reconstitution after alpha-beta-depleted transplantation in children. Unique molecular identifiers were incorporated when the TCRbeta library was constructed. MiXCR was run by TCRdb on the PCR reads, yielding one entry per CDR3 protein. The sample has more than 500,000 distinct CDR3 sequences; 10% to 12% are singletons. The sequenced sample was PBMCs, mostly from graft donor cells, obtained 180 days after TCRalphabeta/CD19-depleted stem cell transplant. Receptor source: a female patient aged 2-9 years who had a stem cell transplant for aplastic anemia, so the T cells may come from the graft donor.

The rearrangement links TRBV7-2 to TRBJ1-4; 7 nucleotides match TRBD1. Trimming took 1 base from V and 6 from J; bases not matched to a gene: 8. Germline V lookup: CDR1 SGHTA, CDR2 FQGNSA. The CDR3 contains 16 residues. As DNA, the CDR3 is TGTGCCAGCAGCTTAGGAGGGGGCAAGCGTTATGAAAAACTGTTTTTT. It specifies CASSLGGGKRYEKLFF.

The J gene is TRBJ1-2, the V gene TRBV5-1, with D possibly being TRBD1 (6 bases). V was shortened by 0 bases and J by 6 bases, with 12 bases between the two germline ends. The CDR3 is 14 amino acids. Germline V CDR1 and CDR2: SGHRS, YFSETQ. The CDR3 is CASSLVYRVDGYTF. CDR3 in DNA: TGCGCCAGCAGCTTGGTCTACAGGGTAGATGGCTACACCTTC.

This clonotype was seen at least ten times. The J gene is TRBJ2-1, the V gene TRBV28; 10 nucleotides align to TRBD2. V trimming: 1 base; J trimming: 5 bases; junction bases outside the gene matches: 2. Germline V gene lookup returns CDR1 MDHEN and CDR2 SYDVKM. The CDR3 is 15 residues long. CDR3 amino acids: CASSLLAGGHNEQFF. CDR3 sequence (DNA): TGTGCCAGCAGTTTATTAGCGGGAGGTCACAATGAGCAGTTCTTC. The whole variable domain, remainder taken from reference TRBV28 and TRBJ2-1, is DVKVTQSSRYLVKRTGEKVFLECVQDMDHENMFWYRQDPGLGLRLIYFSYDVKMKEKGDIPEGYSVSREKKERFSLILESASTNQTSMYLCASSLLAGGHNEQFFGPGTRLTVL.

The chain has TRBV21-1 and TRBJ2-7; the table gives TRBD1 as D, unverified against the DNA. TRBV21-1 counts as a pseudogene. The CDR3 covers 13 residues. The DNA of the CDR3 is TGTGCCAGCAGCAAAGGGACAGTCTACGAGCAGTACTTC. Residues: CASSKGTVYEQYF.

This clonotype was detected a few times. The chain combines TRBV12-3 or TRBV12-4 with TRBJ2-3; unclear D gene. This CDR3 is built from 12 residues. Deletions cut 6 bases from V and 4 bases from J, with 8 bases between. The chain's CDR3 is CASSSRPDTQYF. The DNA of the CDR3 is TGTGCCAGCAGCTCGAGACCAGATACGCAGTATTTT.

This chain joins TRBV7-2 and TRBJ2-5; the match to TRBD2 covers 14 bases. Germline assignment: CDR1 SGHTA and CDR2 FQGNSA. The CDR3 has 21 amino acids. Trimming took 0 bases from V and 7 from J; bases not matched to a gene: 19. CDR3 DNA sequence: TGTGCCAGCAGCTTAGCGCTTTTTGGGGTGACTAGCGGGAGGGGACTAGGGACCCAGTACTTC. This gives the protein CASSLALFGVTSGRGLGTQYF.

This clonotype has a handful of counts. The chain joins TRBV4-3 to TRBJ2-2; D might be TRBD2 (5 bases). The CDR3 is 17 amino acids. Germline values: CDR1 LGHNA, CDR2 YSLEER. Trimming removed 3 bases at V and 2 bases at J, with 16 bases between. The CDR3 sequence: CASSHPATAGNTGELFF. For the CDR3, the DNA is TGCGCCAGCAGCCATCCCGCGACGGCGGGTAACACCGGGGAGCTGTTTTTT.

The rearrangement uses TRBV27 and TRBJ1-2; perhaps TRBD1 as D (5 bases). Germline values: CDR1 MNHEY, CDR2 SMNVEV (reference sequence). V was cut by 5 bases and J by 4 bases, with 14 bases left in between. CDR3 size: 14 residues. CDR3: CASSPTGTVYGYTF. The CDR3 coding sequence is TGTGCCAGCAGTCCTACCGGGACGGTCTATGGCTACACCTTC.

This clonotype was observed a few times. This sequence joins TRBV10-3 and TRBJ2-1; TRBD2 might be the D (6 bases). The CDR3 contains 16 residues. Trimming left V 4 bases short and J 0 bases short, with 13 bases between. Germline CDR1 and CDR2: ENHRY and SYGVKD. CDR3 loop: CAISGQEGSSYNEQFF. The CDR3 bases are TGTGCCATCAGTGGGCAGGAGGGAAGCTCCTACAATGAGCAGTTCTTC.

This clonotype was found a few times. This chain connects TRBV5-4 to TRBJ2-1, with 7 bases matching TRBD2. With 5 bases clipped from V and 1 base from J, the junction kept 9 bases outside the gene matches. Germline V lookup: CDR1 SGHNT, CDR2 YYREEE (reference sequence). This CDR3 contains 16 residues. The DNA for the CDR3 is TGTGCCAGCAGGACTGACCTAGCGGTTTCCTACAATGAGCAGTTCTTC. As protein: CASRTDLAVSYNEQFF.

Only a few counts were recorded for this clonotype. CDR3 loop: CASSYLGTSAYNEQFF. The CDR3 nucleotides are TGTGCCAGCAGTTACTTGGGGACTAGTGCCTACAATGAGCAGTTCTTC. The chain has TRBV6-2 or TRBV6-3 and TRBJ2-1; 8 positions match TRBD2. CDR3 size: 16 residues. J was trimmed by 2 bases and V by 1 base; bases with no gene match: 4. Germline lookup yields CDR1 MNHEY and CDR2 SVGEGT.

The chain links TRBV11-2 to TRBJ2-2; 15 positions agree with TRBD2. CDR3 size: 19 residues. V shed 5 bases, J shed 1 base, and the junction held 8 bases outside the gene matches. Germline V gives CDR1 SGHAT, CDR2 FQNNGV. CDR3 nucleotides: TGTGCCAGCAGCCCCTATCGGACTAGCGGGAGGGAGAACACCGGGGAGCTGTTTTTT. Translation: CASSPYRTSGRENTGELFF. The complete variable domain, with remaining parts taken from reference TRBV11-2 and TRBJ2-2, reads EAGVAQSPRYKIIEKRQSVAFWCNPISGHATLYWYQQILGQGPKLLIQFQNNGVVDDSQLPKDRFSAERLKGVDSTLKIQPAKLEDSAVYLCASSPYRTSGRENTGELFFGEGSRLTVL.

This clonotype was counted only a few times. V gene TRBV11-2 combines with J gene TRBJ2-1; TRBD2 agrees at 12 bases. Trimming at V came to 2 bases and at J to 0 bases, leaving 8 bases not matched to a gene. CDR3 length: 19 amino acids. CDR1 is SGHAT, CDR2 FQNNGV, per germline. CDR3 protein: CASSLSLAGGRGSYNEQFF. In DNA form, the CDR3 reads TGTGCCAGCAGCTTAAGTCTAGCGGGAGGGCGTGGCTCCTACAATGAGCAGTTCTTC. Full variable domain (remainder filled in from reference TRBV11-2 and TRBJ2-1): EAGVAQSPRYKIIEKRQSVAFWCNPISGHATLYWYQQILGQGPKLLIQFQNNGVVDDSQLPKDRFSAERLKGVDSTLKIQPAKLEDSAVYLCASSLSLAGGRGSYNEQFFGPGTRLTVL.

This clonotype was picked up many times. The chain has TRBV20-1 and TRBJ2-3; TRBD2 is a possible D gene (7 bases). V lost 0 bases and J 4 bases, leaving 14 bases between the germline ends. The CDR3 is 15 amino acids. Germline CDR1 DFQATT, CDR2 SNEGSKA (reference sequence). CDR3 protein: CSARDGGGSADTQYF. CDR3 nucleotide sequence: TGCAGTGCTAGAGATGGGGGCGGGAGTGCAGATACGCAGTATTTT.

A few counts support this clonotype. The chain uses TRBV20-1 and TRBJ2-1; 10 bases are a match to TRBD2. Per the germline V gene, CDR1 is DFQATT and CDR2 is SNEGSKA (reference sequence). CDR3 length: 15 amino acids. The ends lost 6 bases at V and 9 bases at J; junction bases unmatched: 14. CDR3 protein: CSAARLAGVSSEQFF. CDR3 nucleotides: TGCAGTGCCGCACGTCTAGCGGGAGTATCGAGTGAGCAGTTCTTC.

This clonotype has a count of ten or more. CDR3 nucleotides: TGCAGCGTTGGTTTGCGGGAATCTAACACTGAAGCTTTCTTT. Protein product: CSVGLRESNTEAFF. The chain is built from TRBV29-1 and TRBJ1-1; D uncertain. The CDR3 extends over 14 amino acids. V lost 4 bases and J lost 2, with 14 bases in between. Germline CDR1 is SQVTM and CDR2 is ANQGSEA.

The rearrangement joins TRBV14 to TRBJ2-3; 11 nucleotides agree with TRBD2. The germline V gene encodes CDR1 SGHDN and CDR2 FVKESK. The V gene end was trimmed by 5 bases and the J gene end by 6 bases; junction bases not matched to a gene: 13. The length of the CDR3 is 17 residues. The CDR3 sequence is CASSLPTSGMKGDTQYF. CDR3 in DNA: TGTGCCAGCAGCTTACCGACTAGCGGGATGAAGGGGGATACGCAGTATTTT.

V is TRBV6-1 and J is TRBJ2-5; no clear D. This CDR3 is built from 14 residues. V dropped 7 bases and J dropped 2 bases, with 14 bases sitting between them. Germline-derived CDR1 and CDR2 are MNHNS and SASEGT. The CDR3 spells CASTVRLVQETQYF. The CDR3 coding sequence is TGTGCCAGCACTGTTCGTCTCGTACAAGAGACCCAGTACTTC.